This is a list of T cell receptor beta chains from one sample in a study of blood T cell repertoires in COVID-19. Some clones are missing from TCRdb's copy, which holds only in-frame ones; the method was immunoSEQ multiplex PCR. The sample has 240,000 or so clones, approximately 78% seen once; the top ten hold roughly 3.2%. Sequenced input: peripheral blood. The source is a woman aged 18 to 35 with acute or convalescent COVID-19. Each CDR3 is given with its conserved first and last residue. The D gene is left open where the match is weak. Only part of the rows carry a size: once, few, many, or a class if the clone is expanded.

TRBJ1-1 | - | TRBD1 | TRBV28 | TGTGCCAGCAGTTGGACAGGCATGAACACTGAAGCTTTCTTT | CASSWTGMNTEAFF
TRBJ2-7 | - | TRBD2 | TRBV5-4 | TGTGCCAGCAGTCCAGGACCGGGACTAGCGGGAGGTTACGAGCAGTACTTC | CASSPGPGLAGGYEQYF
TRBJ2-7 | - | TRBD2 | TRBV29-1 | TGCAGCGTGATCACGGGAGGATCCTACGAGCAGTACTTC | CSVITGGSYEQYF
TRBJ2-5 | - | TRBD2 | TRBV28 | TGTGCCAGCAGTTTATGGTCAATGCTAGCGGGAGCGGGGGAGACCCAGTACTTC | CASSLWSMLAGAGETQYF
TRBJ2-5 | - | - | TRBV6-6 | TGTGCCAGCAGTTACTCGAGTCGGAGGGAAGAGACCCAGTACTTC | CASSYSSRREETQYF
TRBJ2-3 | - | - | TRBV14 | TGTGCCAGCAGCCATGGGGGGACAGTGGCAGATACGCAGTATTTT | CASSHGGTVADTQYF
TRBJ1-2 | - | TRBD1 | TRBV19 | TGTGCCAGTAGCCCGACAGGGAATGGCTACACCTTC | CASSPTGNGYTF
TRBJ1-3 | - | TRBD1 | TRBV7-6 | TGTGCCAGCAGCCGAACGGACAGGAACTCTGGAAACACCATATATTTT | CASSRTDRNSGNTIYF
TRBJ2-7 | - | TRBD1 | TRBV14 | TGTGCCAGCAGCTCGACAGGGACGCTCTACGAGCAGTACTTC | CASSSTGTLYEQYF
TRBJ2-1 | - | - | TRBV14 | TGTGCCAGCAGCCAAGTAGCCCGTTCCTCCTACAATGAGCAGTTCTTC | CASSQVARSSYNEQFF
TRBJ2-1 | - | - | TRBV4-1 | TGCGCCAGCAGCCAAGGGATGGGGGCGTACAATGAGCAGTTCTTC | CASSQGMGAYNEQFF
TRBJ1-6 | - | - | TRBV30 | TGTGCCTGGAGTCTCGGTCAAAATTCACCCCTCCACTTT | CAWSLGQNSPLHF
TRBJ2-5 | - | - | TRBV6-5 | TGTGCCAGCAGTAACAGGCCCCGGGAGACCCAGTACTTC | CASSNRPRETQYF
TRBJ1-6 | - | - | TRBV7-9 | TGTGCCAGCAGCCCCCTACAGGGAAATAATTCACCCCTCCACTTT | CASSPLQGNNSPLHF
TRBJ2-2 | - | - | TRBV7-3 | TGTGCCAGCAGCTACCGGTACACCGGGGAGCTGTTTTTT | CASSYRYTGELFF
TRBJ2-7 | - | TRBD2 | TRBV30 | TGTGCCTGGAGCGTTAAGACTAGCGACCTTAACGAGCAGTACTTC | CAWSVKTSDLNEQYF
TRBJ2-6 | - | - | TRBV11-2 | TGTGCCAGCAGCTCCGGACAGTGGAGCTCTGGGGCCAACGTCCTGACTTTC | CASSSGQWSSGANVLTF
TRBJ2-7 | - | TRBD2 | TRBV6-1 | TGTGCCAGCAGTGAATTAGTAGGGACTAGCGGGAGGTCCTACGAGCAGTACTTC | CASSELVGTSGRSYEQYF
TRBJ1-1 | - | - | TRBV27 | TGTGCCAGCAGTTTAGACACCGTGAACACTGAAGCTTTCTTT | CASSLDTVNTEAFF
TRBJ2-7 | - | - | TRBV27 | TGTGCCAGCAGTCCCTCAGGGGACTACGAGCAGTACTTC | CASSPSGDYEQYF
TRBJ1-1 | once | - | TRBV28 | TGTGCCACCTACAGACACACTGAAGCTTTCTTT | CATYRHTEAFF
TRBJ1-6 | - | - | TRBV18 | TGTGCCAGCTCAGCGTTGGCAGTTGCGAGGAATTCACCCCTCCACTTT | CASSALAVARNSPLHF
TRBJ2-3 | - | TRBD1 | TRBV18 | TGTGCCAGCTCACCCCGGGACAGGGTAACAGATACGCAGTATTTT | CASSPRDRVTDTQYF
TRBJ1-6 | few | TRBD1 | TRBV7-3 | TGTGCCAGCAGCTTACAGGGGGCGGGATCACCCCTCCACTTT | CASSLQGAGSPLHF
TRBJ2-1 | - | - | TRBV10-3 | TGTGCCATCAGTGCGACGGGTAGTTCCTACAATGAGCAGTTCTTC | CAISATGSSYNEQFF
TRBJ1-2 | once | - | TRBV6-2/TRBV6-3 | TGTGCCAGCAGCGCGCGGACAATAAAAAACTATGGCTACACCTTC | CASSARTIKNYGYTF
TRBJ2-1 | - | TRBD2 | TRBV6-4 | TGTGCCAGCAGTGACACCCCTTTACTCAGCGGGAGCTCCTACAATGAGCAGTTCTTC | CASSDTPLLSGSSYNEQFF